Listed below are T cell receptor beta chains from one sample, sequenced in a study of blood T cell repertoires in COVID-19. Produced via immunoSEQ multiplex PCR; TCRdb's table is partial and in-frame only. The table includes 400,000 to 500,000 clones, more than 80% detected once. Sequenced material: peripheral blood. Source of these receptors: a woman aged 30 to 39 with active or convalescent COVID-19. CDR3s include the opening cysteine and the closing phenylalanine or tryptophan.

J gene: TRBJ2-3
V gene: TRBV7-8
CDR3 protein: CASSLGLAESFTDTQYF

J gene: TRBJ2-5
V gene: TRBV20-1
CDR3 protein: CSARSRDRGYF

J gene: TRBJ1-3
V gene: TRBV5-1
CDR3 protein: CASSLGTEGNTIYF

J gene: TRBJ1-1
V gene: TRBV9
CDR3 protein: CASSVSGAEAFF

J gene: TRBJ2-1
V gene: TRBV27
CDR3 protein: CASRKGLAGGISYNEQFF

J gene: TRBJ2-5
V gene: TRBV6-2/TRBV6-3
CDR3 protein: CASSSTSGVETQYF

J gene: TRBJ1-1
V gene: TRBV2
CDR3 protein: CASSSDREILRKNTEAFF

J gene: TRBJ1-6
V gene: TRBV5-8
CDR3 protein: CASSFKTGGNSPLHF

J gene: TRBJ2-7
V gene: TRBV5-6
CDR3 protein: CASSLSGRNYEQYF

J gene: TRBJ2-7
V gene: TRBV3-1/TRBV3-2
CDR3 protein: CASSQDPSGGSNEQYF

J gene: TRBJ1-1
V gene: TRBV19
CDR3 protein: CASSHPPGNTEAFF

J gene: TRBJ1-2
V gene: TRBV5-4
CDR3 protein: CASSGGQGAGGYTF

J gene: TRBJ1-1
V gene: TRBV4-1
CDR3 protein: CASRRGENTEAFF

J gene: TRBJ1-1
V gene: TRBV2
CDR3 protein: CASSQRTGGETEAFF

J gene: TRBJ2-1
V gene: TRBV19
CDR3 protein: CASNPQGAGGFEQFF

J gene: TRBJ1-2
V gene: TRBV6-1
CDR3 protein: CASSEGTVKLRDTF

J gene: TRBJ2-1
V gene: TRBV6-5
CDR3 protein: CASSSILAGERNEQFF

J gene: TRBJ2-3
V gene: TRBV27
CDR3 protein: CASSPLARTDTQYF

J gene: TRBJ1-5
V gene: TRBV4-1
CDR3 protein: CASSPYGWGQPSNQPQHF

J gene: TRBJ2-3
V gene: TRBV2
CDR3 protein: CALEASGRMGADTQYF

J gene: TRBJ2-5
V gene: TRBV4-2
CDR3 protein: CASSQFSGGETQYF

J gene: TRBJ2-5
V gene: TRBV18
CDR3 protein: CASSLITGIQETQYF

J gene: TRBJ2-7
V gene: TRBV4-1
CDR3 protein: CASSQVLSRQFSSYEQYF

J gene: TRBJ1-5
V gene: TRBV6-5
CDR3 protein: CASSSTGGVNQPQHF

J gene: TRBJ2-5
V gene: TRBV6-5
CDR3 protein: CASRNLAGRETQYF

J gene: TRBJ1-6
V gene: TRBV5-4
CDR3 protein: CASSTGGDNRISPLHF